This TCR beta chain is from a study of cytomegalovirus exposure and HLA in healthy donors. Study outcomes and limitations: Within the approximately 110 validation repertoires, first-cohort TCR clusters tended to co-occur, according to a later analysis. The study labeled 170 or so TCR beta chains cytomegalovirus-associated. Specificity for CMV antigens was confirmed in vitro for three of the CMV-associated chains.

Produced via immunoSEQ multiplex PCR; TCRdb's table is partial and in-frame only. The sample contains 150,000 or so clones, about 88% of which appear only once. Points on this clone: Its matching antigen is unknown.

The sequenced material came from PBMCs. The sequence derives from a young woman in good health and CMV-seropositive.

The CDR3 nucleotides read TGTGCCAGCAGCCCGTGGGGACTAGCGGGAGGGCTTAATGAGCAGTTCTTC. The encoded protein is CASSPWGLAGGLNEQFF. The chain carries TRBV11-3 and TRBJ2-1; 16 bases match TRBD2. From germline, CDR1 is SGHNT and CDR2 YENEEA. Losses at the gene ends were 5 bases for V and 7 bases for J; bases not matched to a gene: 8. This CDR3 comprises 17 residues.